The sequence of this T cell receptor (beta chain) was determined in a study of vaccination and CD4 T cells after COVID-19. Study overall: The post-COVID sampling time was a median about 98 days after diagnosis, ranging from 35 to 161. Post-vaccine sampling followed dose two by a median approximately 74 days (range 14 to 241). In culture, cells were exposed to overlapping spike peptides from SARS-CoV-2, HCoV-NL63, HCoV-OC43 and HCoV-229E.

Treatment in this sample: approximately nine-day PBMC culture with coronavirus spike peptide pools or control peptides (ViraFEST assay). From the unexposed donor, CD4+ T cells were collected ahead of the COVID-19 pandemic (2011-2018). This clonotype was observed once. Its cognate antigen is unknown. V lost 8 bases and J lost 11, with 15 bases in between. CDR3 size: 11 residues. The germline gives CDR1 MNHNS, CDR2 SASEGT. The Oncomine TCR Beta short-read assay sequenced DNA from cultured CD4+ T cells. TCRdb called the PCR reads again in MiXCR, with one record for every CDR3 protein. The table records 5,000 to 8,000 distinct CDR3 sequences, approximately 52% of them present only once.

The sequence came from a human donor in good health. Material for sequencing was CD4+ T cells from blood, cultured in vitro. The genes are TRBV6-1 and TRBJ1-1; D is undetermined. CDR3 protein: CASGLVGVAFF. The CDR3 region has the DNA TGTGCCAGCGGACTAGTTGGGGTCGCTTTCTTT.